The 15 T cell receptor beta chains given below trace back to one sample, sequenced in a study of T-cell reconstitution after alpha-beta-depleted transplantation in children. Researchers prepared the TCRbeta library using unique molecular identifiers, the study reports. Via MiXCR, TCRdb re-called the PCR reads, giving one row per CDR3 protein. There are roughly 500,000 distinct CDR3 sequences in the sample; over 9.5% occur only once, and about 2.1% lies in the top ten. Here the sequenced sample was PBMCs, taken before TCRalphabeta/CD19-depleted stem cell transplant. These receptors were obtained from a child aged 2 to 9 with inherited bone marrow failure, due to receive a stem cell transplant.

This chain joins TRBV20-1 and TRBJ2-1, with D possibly called TRBD1 or TRBD2 (5 bases each). This CDR3 has 16 amino acids. Looked up from germline, CDR1 is DFQATT and CDR2 is SNEGSKA (reference sequence). Between the trimmed V and J ends, which lost 0 bases and 4 bases, there was a span of 16 bases. CDR3 loop: CSARDSTGPPYNEQFF. Written as DNA, the CDR3 is TGCAGTGCTAGAGATTCGACGGGACCACCTTACAATGAGCAGTTCTTC.

The rearrangement joins TRBV11-2 to TRBJ2-7; D is unresolved. Looked up from germline, CDR1 is SGHAT and CDR2 is FQNNGV. This CDR3 is 15 amino acids long. V lost 2 bases to trimming and J lost 2 bases, with 13 bases between them. The CDR3 reads CASSLWRHHPYEQYF. DNA for the CDR3: TGTGCCAGCAGCTTATGGCGGCACCATCCCTACGAGCAGTACTTC.

CDR3 coding DNA: TGTGCCAGCAGCCACGGGCTAGCGGGAGTTTTCGAGCAGTTCTTC. This sequence encodes CASSHGLAGVFEQFF. The chain employs TRBV7-2 and TRBJ2-1, with 10 bases fitting TRBD2. V lost 5 bases to trimming and J lost 10 bases; unmatched junction nucleotides: 11. The CDR3 contains 15 residues. Looked up from germline, CDR1 is SGHTA and CDR2 is FQGNSA. The full variable domain, rest sourced from reference TRBV7-2 and TRBJ2-1, is GAGVSQSPSNKVTEKGKDVELRCDPISGHTALYWYRQSLGQGLEFLIYFQGNSAPDKSGLPSDRFSAERTGGSVSTLTIQRTQQEDSAVYLCASSHGLAGVFEQFFGPGTRLTVL.

Only a few counts were recorded for this clonotype. The chain carries TRBV28 and TRBJ2-4, with 7 positions matching TRBD1. J gave up 3 bases and V 10 bases, and 9 bases lay outside the gene matches. The germline V gene has CDR1 MDHEN and CDR2 SYDVKM. The CDR3 extends over 14 amino acids. This chain's CDR3 is CATTGDGGKNIQYF. For the CDR3, the DNA is TGTGCCACAACAGGGGATGGTGGCAAAAACATTCAGTACTTC.

This clonotype was observed a handful of times. An end of the junction differs from the germline gene, which may be a read error. This chain connects TRBV4-1 to TRBJ2-2, with TRBD2 matching 9 bases. From germline, CDR1 is MGHRA and CDR2 YSYEKL. The CDR3 is made up of 18 amino acids. This chain's CDR3 is CAISQEIGLAHNTGELFF. The CDR3 bases are TGCGCCATCAGCCAAGAAATTGGACTAGCGCATAACACCGGGGAGCTGTTTTTT.

This clonotype showed up many times. This chain joins TRBV20-1 and TRBJ2-5; D remains ambiguous. The CDR3 is made up of 13 amino acids. Trimming cost V 2 bases and J 5 bases, with 12 bases left between them. Germline values: CDR1 DFQATT, CDR2 SNEGSKA (reference sequence). CDR3 bases: TGCAGTGCTAGAACGTGGGTCCTTGAGACCCAGTACTTC. It yields the protein CSARTWVLETQYF.

This clonotype was counted only a few times. The genes are TRBV29-1 and TRBJ2-4; TRBD1 aligns across 9 bases. Per germline, CDR1 SQVTM and CDR2 ANQGSEA. The CDR3 contains 13 residues. Germline trimming cut 4 bases from V and 8 bases from J; bases unmatched to any gene: 6. CDR3 sequence reads: CSVATGGNDIQYF. CDR3 bases: TGCAGCGTTGCCACAGGGGGCAATGACATTCAGTACTTC.

The rearrangement links TRBV4-3 to TRBJ2-7, with 8 bases lining up with TRBD2. V shed 1 base, J shed 0 bases, and the junction held 5 bases outside the gene matches. Germline assignment: CDR1 LGHNA and CDR2 YSLEER. The CDR3 spans 16 residues. The DNA of the CDR3 is TGCGCCAGCAGCCAAGGACTAGCGCGAAGCTCCTACGAGCAGTACTTC. This encodes CASSQGLARSSYEQYF.

The genes are TRBV30 and TRBJ2-3, with 10 nucleotides matching TRBD2. Trimming took 5 bases from V and 0 from J; bases not matched to a gene: 5. The germline CDR1 and CDR2 sequences are GTSNPN and SVGIG (reference sequence). The CDR3 has 15 amino acids. The CDR3: CAWVSGRASTDTQYF. CDR3 sequence (DNA): TGTGCCTGGGTGAGCGGGAGGGCTAGCACAGATACGCAGTATTTT.

This clonotype was counted ten times or more. This sequence joins TRBV12-3 or TRBV12-4 and TRBJ2-6; D unresolved. V was clipped by 7 bases and J by 2 bases, with 0 bases between them. The CDR3 has 11 residues. The CDR3 is CASTGANVLTF. The CDR3 bases are TGTGCCAGCACTGGGGCCAACGTCCTGACTTTC.

This clonotype was seen at least ten times. The chain employs TRBV7-2 and TRBJ2-7; perhaps TRBD2 as D (6 bases). Germline V gene sequence: CDR1 SGHTA, CDR2 FQGNSA. V was cut by 2 bases and J by 4 bases, with 18 bases left in between. This CDR3 is built from 16 residues. The CDR3 sequence: CASSLRGPGRPYEQYF. In DNA, the CDR3 is TGTGCCAGCAGCTTAAGAGGGCCAGGGAGGCCTTACGAGCAGTACTTC.

This clonotype was seen only a few times. This sequence joins TRBV7-6 and TRBJ2-1; no definite D call. CDR1 and CDR2 (germline): SGHVS, FNYEAQ. V was cut by 1 base and J by 7 bases, with 11 bases left in between. The CDR3 extends over 14 amino acids. The CDR3 coding sequence is TGTGCCAGCAGCTTAGTGGCTAAGTGGAATGAGCAGTTCTTC. Its protein product is CASSLVAKWNEQFF.

This chain connects TRBV30 to TRBJ2-7; TRBD1 matches at 8 bases. Losses at the gene ends were 4 bases for V and 1 base for J; bases not matched to a gene: 6. Germline values: CDR1 GTSNPN, CDR2 SVGIG (reference sequence). The length of the CDR3 is 14 residues. This CDR3 is CAWNEWDRSYEQYF. CDR3 DNA sequence: TGTGCCTGGAATGAATGGGACAGGTCCTACGAGCAGTACTTC. Combining the CDR3 with reference TRBV30 and TRBJ2-7 gives the whole variable domain SQTIHQWPATLVQPVGSPLSLECTVEGTSNPNLYWYRQAAGRGLQLLFYSVGIGQISSEVPQNLSASRPQDRQFILSSKKLLLSDSGFYLCAWNEWDRSYEQYFGPGTRLTVT.

This clonotype came up a few times. The rearrangement links TRBV6-5 to TRBJ2-1; 7 bases are a match to TRBD2. This CDR3 has 16 amino acids. V was clipped by 0 bases and J by 1 base; unmatched bases: 3. CDR1 and CDR2 (germline): MNHEY, SVGAGI. The CDR3 nucleotides are TGTGCCAGCAGTTACTCGTCTAGCGGTTCCTACAATGAGCAGTTCTTC. It codes for CASSYSSSGSYNEQFF.

This clonotype has at least ten counts. The gene calls are TRBV29-1 and TRBJ2-7, with TRBD1 as a possible D gene (6 bases). Trimming took off 7 bases at V and 4 bases at J, with 14 bases between the two ends. Looked up from germline, CDR1 is SQVTM and CDR2 is ANQGSEA. The CDR3 totals 12 residues. The CDR3 DNA follows: TGCAGCGCCTACACAGGGACATACGAGCAGTACTTC. Amino acids: CSAYTGTYEQYF.